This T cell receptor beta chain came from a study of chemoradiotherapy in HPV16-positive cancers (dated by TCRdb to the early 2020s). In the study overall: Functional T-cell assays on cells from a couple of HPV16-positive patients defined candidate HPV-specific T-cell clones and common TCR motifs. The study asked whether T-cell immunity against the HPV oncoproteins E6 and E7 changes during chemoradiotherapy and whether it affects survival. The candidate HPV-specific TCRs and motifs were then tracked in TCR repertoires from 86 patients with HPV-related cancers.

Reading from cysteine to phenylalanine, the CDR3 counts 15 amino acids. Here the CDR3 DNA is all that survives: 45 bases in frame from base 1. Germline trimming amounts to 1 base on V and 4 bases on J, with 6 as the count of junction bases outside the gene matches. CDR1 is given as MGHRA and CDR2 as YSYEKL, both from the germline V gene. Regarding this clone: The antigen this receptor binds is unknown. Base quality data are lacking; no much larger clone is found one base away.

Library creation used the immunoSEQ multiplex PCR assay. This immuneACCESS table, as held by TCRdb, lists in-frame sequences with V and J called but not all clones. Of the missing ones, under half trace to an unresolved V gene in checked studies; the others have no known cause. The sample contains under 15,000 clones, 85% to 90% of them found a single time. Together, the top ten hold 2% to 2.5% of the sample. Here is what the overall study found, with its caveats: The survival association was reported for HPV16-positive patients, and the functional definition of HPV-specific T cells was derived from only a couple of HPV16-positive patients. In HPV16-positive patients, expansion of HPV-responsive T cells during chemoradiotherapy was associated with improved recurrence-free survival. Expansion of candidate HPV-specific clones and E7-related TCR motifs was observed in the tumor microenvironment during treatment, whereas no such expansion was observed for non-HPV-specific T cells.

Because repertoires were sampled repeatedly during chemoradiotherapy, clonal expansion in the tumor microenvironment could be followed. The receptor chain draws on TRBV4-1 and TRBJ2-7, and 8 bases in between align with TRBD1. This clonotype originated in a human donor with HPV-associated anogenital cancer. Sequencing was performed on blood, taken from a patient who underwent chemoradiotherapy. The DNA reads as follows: TGCGCCAGCAGCCAAGTACAGGGGGTGCGGTACGAGCAGTACTTC. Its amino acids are CASSQVQGVRYEQYF.